The T cell receptor beta chain described here comes from a study of blood T cell repertoires in COVID-19. Study context: The study drew acute and convalescent COVID-19 samples from the United States, Italy and Spain. PBMCs, B-cell-depleted T cells, or T cells were the source of the cDNA or gDNA that made up the material.

The CDR3 length is 15 residues. V shed 9 bases and J 5 bases; nucleotides not matched to a gene: 12. Germline loops: CDR1 KGHDR, CDR2 SFDVKD. TCRdb's copy holds only in-frame clones and misses some; the assay was immunoSEQ multiplex PCR. The sample yields over 200,000 clones, 70% to 90% seen once. Followed over time, Seattle patients had been enrolled while infection was active. The sample taken for sequencing was peripheral blood. The J gene is TRBJ2-1, the V gene TRBV24-1, with 7 bases aligning to TRBD1. This TCR was sampled from a man in his fifties or sixties with COVID-19, enrolled during active disease. The CDR3 is CATQRGQGVHNEQFF. CDR3 nucleotide sequence: TGTGCCACCCAACGCGGGCAGGGGGTCCACAATGAGCAGTTCTTC.